A selection of T cell receptor beta chains follows, all from one sample in a study of human T cells and chemical hapten exposure. TCRdb ran MiXCR on the RACE reads and lists one entry per CDR3 protein. The sample consists of some 89,000 distinct CDR3 sequences, roughly 10% of them appearing once. The sequencing here drew on whole blood, taken in connection with sensitization to the hapten diphenylcyclopropenone (DPC). These receptor sequences come from a young woman with alopecia areata. Some clones in this sample may be carry-over from other donors' samples. CDR3s include the opening cysteine and the closing phenylalanine or tryptophan. Each record gives: V gene, clone size, J gene, D gene, CDR3 length, CDR3 DNA, CDR3 protein. A D gene is named only where the DNA matches it firmly. For some rows the clone size is stated as once, few or many, or as a class when expanded; others skip it.

>TRBV28|few|TRBJ2-4|TRBD1|12
TGTGCCAGCAGTCCCCCTGTGGGACAGGAGGTCTTC
CASSPPVGQEVF
>TRBV10-3|few|TRBJ1-5|TRBD1|14
TGTGCCATCAGTGAGTCTGCAGGGGGCGGACCCCAGCATTTT
CAISESAGGGPQHF
>TRBV28|many|TRBJ2-2|TRBD1|15
TGTGCCAGCAGTTTGGGGACAGGGAACACCGGGGAGCTGTTTTTT
CASSLGTGNTGELFF
>TRBV2|many|TRBJ1-2|TRBD1|13
TGTGCCAGCAGACCCGGGACAGCCTCTGGCTACACCTTC
CASRPGTASGYTF
>TRBV6-5|few|TRBJ1-1|NA|14
TGTGCCAGCAGTTACCGCGACCCCGACACTGAAGCTTTCTTT
CASSYRDPDTEAFF
>TRBV7-2|few|TRBJ2-2|NA|15
TGTGCCAGCAGCTTAGTAGTACTAGACACCGGGGAGCTGTTTTTT
CASSLVVLDTGELFF
>TRBV7-3|many|TRBJ1-6|NA|13
TGTGCCAGCAGCATGGACAGTTATTCACCCCTCCACTTT
CASSMDSYSPLHF
>TRBV28|many|TRBJ1-5|TRBD1|14
TGTGCCAGCAGTTTAAACAGGGGTGGTCAGCCCCAGCATTTT
CASSLNRGGQPQHF
>TRBV11-2|NA|TRBJ2-3|TRBD1|17
TGTGCCAGCAGCTTAGATCGGGGGACAGGGACAACAGATACGCAGTATTTT
CASSLDRGTGTTDTQYF
>TRBV19|many|TRBJ1-2|NA|15
TGTGCCAGTAGTCCAAGCGGCGGAGCTAACTATGGCTACACCTTC
CASSPSGGANYGYTF
>TRBV30|NA|TRBJ1-2|NA|10
TGTGCCGGAGGCAACTATGGCTACACCTTC
CAGGNYGYTF
>TRBV11-2|many|TRBJ2-1|NA|16
TGTGCCAGCAGCTTAAATAGCGCCCGCTCCTACAATGAGCAGTTCTTC
CASSLNSARSYNEQFF
>TRBV28|many|TRBJ2-3|TRBD2|18
TGTGCCAGCAGTTCACCAGTAACACTAGCGGGGGACACAGATACGCAGTATTTT
CASSSPVTLAGDTDTQYF
>TRBV28|many|TRBJ2-3|TRBD1|13
TGTGCCAGCATGGGACAGGGCACAGATACGCAGTATTTT
CASMGQGTDTQYF
>TRBV27|NA|TRBJ2-7|NA|16
TGTGCCAGCATCCGCTTTGGGCAGGGCCCAACCTACGAGCAGTACTTC
CASIRFGQGPTYEQYF
>TRBV7-9|NA|TRBJ2-1|TRBD1|15
TGTGCCAGCAGCCCCCCCGGGACAGGGACCAATGAGCAGTTCTTC
CASSPPGTGTNEQFF
>TRBV2|many|TRBJ2-7|TRBD1|17
TGTGCCAGCAGTGAAGCGACAGGGGCTCCTAGCTCCTACGAGCAGTACTTC
CASSEATGAPSSYEQYF
>TRBV28|many|TRBJ1-2|TRBD1|13
TGTGCCAGCAGTAATACAGGGGCAGTTGGCTACACCTTC
CASSNTGAVGYTF
>TRBV11-2|many|TRBJ2-5|TRBD2|16
TGTGCCAGCAGCTTAGATCCCCTAGCGGTACAAGAGACCCAGTACTTC
CASSLDPLAVQETQYF
>TRBV6-1|many|TRBJ2-5|TRBD1|14
TGTGCCAGCAGTGAGGGACAGGTCCAAGAGACCCAGTACTTC
CASSEGQVQETQYF
>TRBV3-1|few|TRBJ2-2|NA|16
TGTGCCAGCAGCCGAAACCGGATATCGAACACCGGGGAGCTGTTTTTT
CASSRNRISNTGELFF
>TRBV5-1|many|TRBJ1-5|NA|13
TGCGCCAGCAGCTTGGATGGGCATCAGCCCCAGCATTTT
CASSLDGHQPQHF
>TRBV7-2|few|TRBJ1-1|NA|14
TGTGCCAGCAGCTTAGAACAGATGAACACTGAAGCTTTCTTT
CASSLEQMNTEAFF
>TRBV20-1|NA|TRBJ2-7|NA|15
TGCAGTGCTAGAGATATAGCCAGGGTCCCCTACGAGCAGTACTTC
CSARDIARVPYEQYF
>TRBV6-5|many|TRBJ1-2|NA|13
TGTGCCAGCAGTTATACAGGCGACTCTGGCTACACCTTC
CASSYTGDSGYTF
>TRBV6-5|NA|TRBJ2-3|TRBD1|15
TGTGCCAGCAGAAGGACTGGGACAGGGGTAGATACGCAGTATTTT
CASRRTGTGVDTQYF
>TRBV7-2|many|TRBJ1-5|NA|14
TGTGCCAGCAGCTTATCGTCCCAGGATCAGCCCCAGCATTTT
CASSLSSQDQPQHF
>TRBV7-6|many|TRBJ1-2|NA|13
TGTGCCAGCAGCTTAAGAGCTAACTATGGCTACACCTTC
CASSLRANYGYTF
>TRBV7-2|many|TRBJ1-2|NA|15
TGTGCCAGCAGCCCTGGGGCGGGTGGGACGTATGGCTACACCTTC
CASSPGAGGTYGYTF
>TRBV7-2|many|TRBJ1-1|TRBD1|13
TGTGCCAGCAGCTTTACAGGGGGTACTGAAGCTTTCTTT
CASSFTGGTEAFF
>TRBV5-1|many|TRBJ1-1|NA|14
TGCGCCAGCAGGGCTGGGACACCGAACACTGAAGCTTTCTTT
CASRAGTPNTEAFF
>TRBV3-1|many|TRBJ2-5|NA|16
TGTGCCAGCAGCCAAGATGCAGGGCCCAGGAGGGCGACCCAGTACTTC
CASSQDAGPRRATQYF
>TRBV5-6|many|TRBJ1-3|NA|15
TGTGCCAGCAGCTTGGGAGTTGTGACTGGAAACACCATATATTTT
CASSLGVVTGNTIYF
>TRBV7-9|many|TRBJ2-1|NA|17
TGTGCCAGCAGCCCCCCAGCATGGGGGAAGTCTTTGGATGAGCAGTTCTTC
CASSPPAWGKSLDEQFF
>TRBV28|few|TRBJ2-7|TRBD1|19
TGTGCCAGCCGTACCACCGGGACAGGGGCTAGCCGGAGCTCCTACGAGCAGTACTTC
CASRTTGTGASRSSYEQYF
>TRBV10-3|NA|TRBJ1-4|TRBD1|14
TGTGCCATCAGACCGGGACAGCCTAATGAAAAACTGTTTTTT
CAIRPGQPNEKLFF
>TRBV5-4|NA|TRBJ2-1|NA|13
TGTGCCAGCAGCTTGGCCGGACTCGCCGAGCAGTTCTTC
CASSLAGLAEQFF
>TRBV18|many|TRBJ2-6|NA|19
TGTGCCAGCTCACCAAGAAGCCAGGGGTTAGTCGCTGGGGCCAACGTCCTGACTTTC
CASSPRSQGLVAGANVLTF
>TRBV12-3/TRBV12-4|many|TRBJ2-1|TRBD1|18
TGTGCCAGCAGTTTAGCCCCCCTAGGACAGGGGACCTACAATGAGCAGTTCTTC
CASSLAPLGQGTYNEQFF
>TRBV6-2/TRBV6-3|many|TRBJ2-2|NA|16
TGTGCCAGCAGTTATGGCACAGGGTTTGGCACCGGGGAGCTGTTTTTT
CASSYGTGFGTGELFF
>TRBV29-1|many|TRBJ2-7|NA|13
TGCAGCGTCCAGGGGGAGGGCCCCTACGAGCAGTACTTC
CSVQGEGPYEQYF
>TRBV30|NA|TRBJ1-1|NA|11
TGTGCCTGGAGCGTAAGTAGAGAAGCTTTCTTT
CAWSVSREAFF
>TRBV29-1|many|TRBJ2-1|NA|11
TGCAGCGTTGAGGATAGTGGGGAGCAGTTCTTC
CSVEDSGEQFF
>TRBV12-3/TRBV12-4|many|TRBJ1-5|TRBD1|14
TGTGCCAGCAGTTTTGGCAGGGGGATGCAGCCCCAGCATTTT
CASSFGRGMQPQHF
>TRBV28|many|TRBJ2-3|TRBD2|15
TGTGCCAGCGGACACGGGGGGGCCGGCACAGATACGCAGTATTTT
CASGHGGAGTDTQYF
>TRBV28|NA|TRBJ2-5|TRBD1|16
TGTGCCAGCAGCAAGAGACAGGGGGGAGGCCAAGAGACCCAGTACTTC
CASSKRQGGGQETQYF
>TRBV7-2|many|TRBJ1-5|NA|15
TGTGCCAGCAGTCGCGGCTTGGGTAGCAATCAGCCCCAGCATTTT
CASSRGLGSNQPQHF
>TRBV29-1|NA|TRBJ1-2|TRBD1|12
TGCAGCGTCGATAGACAGGGGAATGGCTACACCTTC
CSVDRQGNGYTF
>TRBV11-3|few|TRBJ1-4|TRBD1|15
TGTGCCAGCAGCCCGGAGACAGGGTCTGATGAAAAACTGTTTTTT
CASSPETGSDEKLFF
>TRBV10-3|many|TRBJ2-1|TRBD1|15
TGTGCCATCAGTGCGACCCGGACAGGGGATCATGAGCAGTTCTTC
CAISATRTGDHEQFF
>TRBV10-3|many|TRBJ2-2|TRBD2|20
TGTGCCATCAGTCGCCCCGGGACTAGCGGGGGCATACCCACAGGCGGGGAGCTGTTTTTT
CAISRPGTSGGIPTGGELFF
>TRBV11-3|many|TRBJ2-4|NA|14
TGTGCCAGCAGCTCAGGAGGGGTCGAAAACATTCAGTACTTC
CASSSGGVENIQYF
>TRBV11-2|NA|TRBJ2-7|TRBD2|15
TGTGCCAGCAGCTCCGGACTAGCGGGGCACTACGAGCAGTACTTC
CASSSGLAGHYEQYF